These T cell receptor beta chains were read from a single sample in a study of T cell repertoires in cytomegalovirus infection. Their target antigens are unknown. TCRdb ran MiXCR on the reads and lists one entry per CDR3 protein. This sample has about 920,000 distinct CDR3 sequences, with roughly a third found just once. The input for sequencing was cultured CD8+ T cells from PBMCs, taken from culture after CMV antigen stimulation. These receptors were obtained from a human donor in good health (CMV status not recorded). Some clones in this sample may be carry-over from other donors' samples. The CDR3 runs from the conserved cysteine through the conserved F or W. D genes are given only for firm matches. Expanded clones are given a class, and other clones once, few, many or no size at all.

size,J,V,D,CDR3,DNA
.,TRBJ1-5,TRBV10-3,.,CAISESGLDQPQHF,TGTGCCATCAGTGAATCAGGGTTGGATCAGCCCCAGCATTTT
.,TRBJ2-7,TRBV10-3,.,CAISNPGHLSEQYF,TGTGCCATCAGCAATCCGGGACACCTCTCCGAGCAGTACTTC
few,TRBJ2-2,TRBV11-2,TRBD1,CASSFWDRANTGELFF,TGTGCCAGCAGCTTCTGGGACAGGGCGAACACCGGGGAGCTGTTTTTT
many,TRBJ2-1,TRBV7-6,TRBD1,CASSLGTGGPGGASHEQFF,TGTGCCAGCAGCTTGGGGACAGGGGGGCCCGGGGGGGCGTCGCATGAGCAGTTCTTC
.,TRBJ2-5,TRBV11-3,.,CASSSVGLQETQYF,TGTGCCAGCAGCTCCGTGGGGCTCCAAGAGACCCAGTACTTC
.,TRBJ2-5,TRBV7-3,.,CASSPSGALQETQYF,TGTGCCAGCAGCCCCTCAGGGGCCCTGCAAGAGACCCAGTACTTC
many,TRBJ2-1,TRBV7-6,TRBD2,CASSSGTRINEQFF,TGTGCCAGCAGCTCTGGGACTAGAATAAATGAGCAGTTCTTC
few,TRBJ2-7,TRBV6-6,.,CASSPTLTGGQAVYEQYF,TGTGCCAGCAGTCCTACACTCACGGGGGGACAGGCTGTATACGAGCAGTACTTC
.,TRBJ2-1,TRBV7-6,.,CASSPVGNEQLF,TGTGCCAGCAGCCCTGTAGGGAATGAGCAGTTGTTC
.,TRBJ1-2,TRBV5-6,.,CASSPPGSDYTF,TGTGCCAGCAGCCCGCCAGGGTCGGACTACACCTTC
.,TRBJ2-2,TRBV7-6,TRBD2,CASSPVLAGLPTGELFF,TGTGCTAGCAGCCCCGTCCTAGCGGGCCTCCCCACCGGGGAGCTGTTTTTT